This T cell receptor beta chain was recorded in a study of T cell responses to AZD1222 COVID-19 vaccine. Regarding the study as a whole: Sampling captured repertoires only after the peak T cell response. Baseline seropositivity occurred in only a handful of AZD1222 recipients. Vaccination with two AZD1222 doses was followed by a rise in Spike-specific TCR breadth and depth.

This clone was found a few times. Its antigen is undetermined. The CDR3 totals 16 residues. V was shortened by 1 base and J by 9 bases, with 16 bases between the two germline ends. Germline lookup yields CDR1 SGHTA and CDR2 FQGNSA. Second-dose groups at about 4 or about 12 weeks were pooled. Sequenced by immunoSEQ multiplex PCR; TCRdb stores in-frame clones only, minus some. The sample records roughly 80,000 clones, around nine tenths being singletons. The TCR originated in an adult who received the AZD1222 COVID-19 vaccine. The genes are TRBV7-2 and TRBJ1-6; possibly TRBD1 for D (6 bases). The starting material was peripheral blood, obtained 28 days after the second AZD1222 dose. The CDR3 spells CASSLGGRGRGSPLHF. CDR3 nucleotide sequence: TGTGCCAGCAGCTTAGGGGGGCGGGGGAGAGGTTCACCCCTCCACTTT.